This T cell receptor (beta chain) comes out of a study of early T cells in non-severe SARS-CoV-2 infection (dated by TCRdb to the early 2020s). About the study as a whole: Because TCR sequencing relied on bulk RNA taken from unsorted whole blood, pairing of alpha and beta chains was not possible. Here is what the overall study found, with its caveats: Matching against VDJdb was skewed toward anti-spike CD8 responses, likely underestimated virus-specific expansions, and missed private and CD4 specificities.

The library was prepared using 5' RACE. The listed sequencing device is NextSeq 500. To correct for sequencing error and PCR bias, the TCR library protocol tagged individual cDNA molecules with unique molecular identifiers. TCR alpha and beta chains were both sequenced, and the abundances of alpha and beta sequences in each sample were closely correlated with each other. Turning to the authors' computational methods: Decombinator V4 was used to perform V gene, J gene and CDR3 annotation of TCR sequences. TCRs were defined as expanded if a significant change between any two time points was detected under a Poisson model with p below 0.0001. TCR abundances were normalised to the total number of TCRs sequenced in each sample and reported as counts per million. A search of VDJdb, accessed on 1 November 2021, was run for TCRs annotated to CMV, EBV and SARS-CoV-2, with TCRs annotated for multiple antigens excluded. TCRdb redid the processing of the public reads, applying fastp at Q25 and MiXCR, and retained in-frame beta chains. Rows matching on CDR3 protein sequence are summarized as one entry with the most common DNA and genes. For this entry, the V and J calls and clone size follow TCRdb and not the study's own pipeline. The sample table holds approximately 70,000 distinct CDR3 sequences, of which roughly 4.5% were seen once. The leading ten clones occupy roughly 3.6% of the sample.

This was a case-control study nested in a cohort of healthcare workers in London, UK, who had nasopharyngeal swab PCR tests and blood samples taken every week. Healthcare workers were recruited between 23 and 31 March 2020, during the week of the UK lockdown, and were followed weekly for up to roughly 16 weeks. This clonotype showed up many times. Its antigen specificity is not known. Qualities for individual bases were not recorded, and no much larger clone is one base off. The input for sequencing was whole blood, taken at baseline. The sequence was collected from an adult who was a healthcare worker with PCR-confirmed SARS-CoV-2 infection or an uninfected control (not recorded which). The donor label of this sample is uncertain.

The CDR3 reads CASSLGLRALNTEAFF. The DNA sequence is given as TGTGCCAGCAGCTTAGGTCTGCGGGCCCTGAACACTGAAGCTTTCTTT. This chain is built from TRBV7-9 and TRBJ1-1, with the D segment identity uncertain. CDR1 and CDR2 (SEHNR, FQNEAQ) derive from the germline V gene (reference sequence). From the cysteine up to the phenylalanine, the CDR3 has a length of 16 residues. Of all the DNA, just the CDR3 is kept, 48 bases in frame from base 1. The germline ends are 12 bases apart after V is trimmed by 1 base and J by 0 bases.